This TCR beta chain is from a study of blood T cells in healthy people across ages. Germline-derived CDR1 and CDR2 are MNHEY and SVGEGT. Deletions cut 1 base from V and 0 bases from J, with 7 bases between. The CDR3 has 14 amino acids. A second roughly 7 to 11 cycle PCR used barcoded and J-beta primers. MiXCR, applied by TCRdb to the 5' RACE reads, yields one record per CDR3 protein. The data hold 1.5 million to 2 million distinct CDR3 sequences, with roughly a third observed a single time. The rearrangement joins TRBV6-2 or TRBV6-3 to TRBJ2-7; D possibly uses TRBD1 or TRBD2 (5 bases each). Sequencing was done on a sample of blood. The clonotype originates from a woman aged 25 to 39 in good health. DNA for the CDR3: TGTGCCAGCAGTTACTTGAGGGGCTCCTACGAGCAGTACTTC. Protein sequence: CASSYLRGSYEQYF.